The rows below give T cell receptor beta chains drawn from one sample of a study of blood T cell repertoires in COVID-19. The repertoire was sequenced with immunoSEQ multiplex PCR; TCRdb's copy has only in-frame clones and lacks some. This sample yields 200,000 to 300,000 clones, of which around 86% are seen a single time; 12% belongs to the top ten. The source material was peripheral blood. All receptors derive from a woman between 55 and 75 years old with active or convalescent COVID-19. The CDR3 runs from the conserved cysteine through the conserved F or W. D genes are given only for firm matches. The size field is filled for only some rows; it gives once, few, many or a size class.

d_call,clone_size,v_call,j_call,cdr3_aa,cdr3_nt
TRBD1,-,TRBV5-1,TRBJ1-2,CASSLWTGGNGYTF,TGCGCCAGCAGCTTGTGGACAGGAGGAAATGGCTACACCTTC
TRBD1,-,TRBV12-3/TRBV12-4,TRBJ1-2,CASSRTGGDGYTF,TGTGCCAGCAGTAGGACAGGGGGGGATGGCTACACCTTC
-,-,TRBV27,TRBJ1-1,CASSLSREGAEAFF,TGTGCCAGCAGTTTATCCCGGGAAGGTGCTGAAGCTTTCTTT
-,few,TRBV19,TRBJ1-5,CASSPPGRGNNQPQHF,TGTGCCAGTAGTCCGCCCGGAAGGGGGAACAATCAGCCCCAGCATTTT
TRBD2,-,TRBV7-3,TRBJ2-5,CASSLGLAGQETQYF,TGTGCCAGCAGCTTAGGGCTAGCGGGGCAAGAGACCCAGTACTTC
TRBD2,-,TRBV7-7,TRBJ2-1,CARRIGGGSYNEQFF,TGTGCTAGAAGGATTGGGGGGGGATCCTACAATGAGCAGTTCTTC
-,-,TRBV20-1,TRBJ2-1,CSARGDNEQFF,TGCAGTGCCAGGGGGGACAATGAGCAGTTCTTC
-,-,TRBV19,TRBJ1-6,CASRRLNSPLHF,TGTGCCAGTAGGCGACTCAATTCACCCCTCCACTTT
-,-,TRBV6-5,TRBJ1-2,CASRGGRTHYGYTF,TGTGCCAGCAGGGGGGGACGGACCCACTATGGCTACACCTTC
TRBD1,-,TRBV19,TRBJ1-2,CASSIGDRVGGYTF,TGTGCCAGTAGTATAGGTGACAGGGTCGGTGGCTACACCTTC
TRBD1,few,TRBV7-2,TRBJ1-2,CASSFGGQGNYGYTF,TGTGCCAGCAGCTTTGGGGGACAGGGAAACTATGGCTACACCTTC
-,-,TRBV27,TRBJ2-1,CASSLFVPGNEQFF,TGTGCCAGCAGTTTATTCGTACCGGGCAATGAGCAGTTCTTC
TRBD2,few,TRBV5-4,TRBJ2-3,CASSRLAGNTDTQYF,TGTGCCAGCAGCCGACTAGCGGGCAACACAGATACGCAGTATTTT
-,-,TRBV7-9,TRBJ1-4,CASSQATGYGEKLFF,TGTGCCAGCAGCCAAGCCACAGGGTATGGTGAAAAACTGTTTTTT
TRBD2,-,TRBV30,TRBJ2-2,CAWSIAGGPRELFF,TGTGCCTGGAGCATAGCGGGGGGGCCGAGGGAGCTGTTTTTT
TRBD1,-,TRBV19,TRBJ1-2,CASKGQGVIYGYTF,TGTGCCAGTAAGGGACAGGGGGTTATCTATGGCTACACCTTC
TRBD2,once,TRBV28,TRBJ2-3,CASGAGGLTDTQYF,TGTGCCAGCGGGGCGGGGGGCCTCACAGATACGCAGTATTTT
-,-,TRBV6-6,TRBJ1-1,CASSQQNTEAFF,TGTGCCAGCAGTCAGCAGAACACTGAAGCTTTCTTT
TRBD2,-,TRBV7-2,TRBJ2-1,CASSSRTSGRGEQFF,TGTGCCAGCAGCTCGCGGACTAGCGGGCGGGGGGAGCAGTTCTTC
-,once,TRBV13,TRBJ1-2,CASSLASRIGYGYTF,TGTGCCAGCAGCTTAGCATCCCGGATCGGGTATGGCTACACCTTC
TRBD1,-,TRBV5-4,TRBJ2-1,CASSWDREGGNEQFF,TGTGCCAGCAGCTGGGACAGGGAAGGGGGCAATGAGCAGTTCTTC
-,-,TRBV7-3,TRBJ1-2,CPHRLGRVNYGYTF,TGTCCCCACCGATTAGGGAGAGTTAACTATGGCTACACCTTC
-,-,TRBV11-1,TRBJ1-1,CASSFGQGTGGFF,-
-,-,TRBV7-2,TRBJ1-2,CASSFPGAGGYTF,TGTGCCAGCAGCTTCCCTGGCGCGGGGGGCTACACCTTC
-,few,TRBV12-3/TRBV12-4,TRBJ2-1,CASTSGYNEQFF,TGTGCCAGCACCTCGGGCTACAATGAGCAGTTCTTC